The 17 T cell receptor beta chains presented below share a single source sample, sequenced in a study of T-cell memory formation after mild COVID-19. MiXCR, applied by TCRdb to the 5' RACE reads, yields one record per CDR3 protein. There are hundreds of thousands of distinct CDR3 sequences in the sample; roughly 17% occur only once, and about 8.1% lies in the top ten. Material for sequencing was PBMCs or a T cell subset sorted from them (not recorded which). The receptors here all came from an adult woman who had mild COVID-19 (a few samples of this study predate the infection). Cell type and time point are not known.

The chain recombines TRBV7-8 with TRBJ2-2; the D gene is possibly TRBD1 (5 bases). V shed 2 bases and J shed 1 base, with 11 bases lying between them. The germline V gene has CDR1 SGHVS and CDR2 FQNEAQ. CDR3 length equals 16 residues. The CDR3 DNA reads TGTGCCAGCAGCTTATGGGGCCGGCGGAACACCGGGGAGCTGTTTTTT. Translated: CASSLWGRRNTGELFF.

The chain carries TRBV18 and TRBJ2-1; unclear D gene. Trimming shortened V by 2 bases and J by 3 bases, and 5 bases separated the two germline ends. Germline V gene lookup returns CDR1 KGHSH and CDR2 LQKENI. This CDR3 spans 13 amino acids. CDR3 protein: CASSPTYYNEQFF. The CDR3 bases are TGTGCCAGCTCACCAACTTACTACAATGAGCAGTTCTTC.

This chain joins TRBV7-2 and TRBJ2-1; 9 nucleotides match TRBD2. CDR1 and CDR2 from the germline V gene are SGHTA and FQGNSA. The V gene end was trimmed by 7 bases and the J gene end by 10 bases; junction bases not matched to a gene: 8. The CDR3 loop spans 13 amino acids. The CDR3, as DNA: TGTGCCAGCACCGGCGGGGGGGCAGGGGAGCAGTTCTTC. Its protein is CASTGGGAGEQFF.

The sample holds a few counts of this clonotype. V gene TRBV7-2 combines with J gene TRBJ1-1, with D unresolved. The CDR3 covers 15 residues. Per the germline V gene, CDR1 is SGHTA and CDR2 is FQGNSA. The germline V and J ends were trimmed by 4 bases and 0 bases, with 12 bases remaining between them. The CDR3 sequence: CASSSTTTLNTEAFF. The CDR3 coding sequence is TGTGCCAGCAGCTCTACCACAACACTGAACACTGAAGCTTTCTTT.

This clonotype was seen more than once but under ten times. The chain combines TRBV3-1 with TRBJ2-3; the match to TRBD2 covers 7 bases. The V segment lost 3 bases and the J segment 1 base; nucleotides outside the gene matches: 4. Germline V gene sequence: CDR1 LGHDT, CDR2 YNNKEL (reference sequence). The CDR3 runs 15 residues. CDR3 loop: CASSQGGRGTDTQYF. The CDR3 DNA reads as TGTGCCAGCAGCCAGGGCGGGAGAGGCACAGATACGCAGTATTTT.

This clonotype was seen at least ten times. This sequence joins TRBV6-5 and TRBJ1-3; D unresolved. Per germline, CDR1 MNHEY and CDR2 SVGAGI. The CDR3 spans 19 residues. V was pared by 4 bases and J by 0 bases, with 22 bases between. CDR3 sequence: CASSSTPGRGRLSGNTIYF. The CDR3, as DNA: TGTGCCAGCAGTTCCACCCCCGGGAGAGGGAGACTCTCTGGAAACACCATATATTTT.

This clonotype was detected only a few times. The genes are TRBV6-1 and TRBJ2-5, with 9 bases identical to TRBD1. V shed 6 bases and J 5 bases; nucleotides not matched to a gene: 7. The CDR3 runs to 14 residues. CDR1 and CDR2 from the germline V gene are MNHNS and SASEGT. CDR3 bases: TGTGCCAGCAGGTCCACAGGGGGCGGGGAGACCCAGTACTTC. Translated: CASRSTGGGETQYF.

This clonotype was seen at least ten times. The gene calls are TRBV7-6 and TRBJ2-1; the D gene is possibly TRBD2 (5 bases). The CDR3 has 13 amino acids. Looked up from germline, CDR1 is SGHVS and CDR2 is FNYEAQ. V lost 1 base to trimming and J lost 10 bases, with 11 bases between them. CDR3 nucleotides: TGTGCCAGCAGCTTAGGTGCAGGCGGGGAGCAGTTCTTC. Translated, it gives CASSLGAGGEQFF.

The sample holds one count of this clonotype. V and J are TRBV24-1 and TRBJ1-1; no clear D. CDR1 is KGHDR and CDR2 is SFDVKD in the germline V gene. Trimming pared 1 base from V and 8 bases from J, leaving 7 bases between. This CDR3 spans 12 amino acids. DNA for the CDR3: TGTGCCACCAGTGATTTAGGGCAGGAAGCTTTCTTT. Its translation: CATSDLGQEAFF.

This clonotype was observed once. The chain joins TRBV5-5 to TRBJ1-2; possible D gene TRBD1, 6 bases. This CDR3 region has 13 residues. V was cut by 3 bases and J by 3 bases, with 9 bases left in between. Per the germline V gene, CDR1 is SGHKS and CDR2 is YYEKEE (reference sequence). The CDR3 loop is CASSWTVDYGYTF. The CDR3, as DNA: TGTGCCAGCAGCTGGACAGTGGACTATGGCTACACCTTC.

Only a few counts were recorded for this clonotype. The gene calls are TRBV3-1 and TRBJ2-2; D remains unclear. The V end lost 1 base, the J end lost 6 bases, and 12 bases lay between the germline ends. The germline V gene has CDR1 LGHDT and CDR2 YNNKEL (reference sequence). This CDR3 is built from 15 residues. CDR3 nucleotide sequence: TGTGCCAGCAGCCAAGCTTCCCTTCTATCCGGGGAGCTGTTTTTT. Translation gives CASSQASLLSGELFF.

The chain joins TRBV11-3 to TRBJ2-1, with 8 nucleotides matching TRBD2. Germline assignment: CDR1 SGHNT and CDR2 YENEEA. This CDR3 region has 15 residues. V shed 5 bases, J shed 9 bases, and the junction held 12 bases outside the gene matches. The CDR3 is CASSPVTGGLGEQFF. Here the CDR3 DNA reads TGTGCCAGCAGCCCCGTGACGGGAGGGCTGGGTGAGCAGTTCTTC.

This clonotype showed up just a few times. The J gene is TRBJ1-2, the V gene TRBV20-1, with D possibly TRBD1 on 5 matching bases. Between the trimmed V and J ends, which lost 7 bases and 7 bases, there was a span of 13 bases. Germline-derived CDR1 and CDR2 are DFQATT and SNEGSKA (reference sequence). The CDR3 extends over 11 amino acids. CDR3 region: CSDGGGPGYTF. Here the CDR3 DNA reads TGCAGTGACGGGGGAGGGCCTGGCTACACCTTC.

Only a few counts were recorded for this clonotype. The chain couples TRBV12-3 or TRBV12-4 to TRBJ1-1, with unresolved D. Trimming removed 6 bases at V and 8 bases at J, with 10 bases between. This CDR3 spans 11 amino acids. CDR3 DNA sequence: TGTGCCAGCAGGGAGAGGGAAGAAGCTTTCTTT. Its translation is CASREREEAFF.

This clonotype occurred a few times. The rearrangement joins TRBV11-2 to TRBJ2-7; D perhaps matches TRBD1 (6 bases). Looked up from germline, CDR1 is SGHAT and CDR2 is FQNNGV. V lost 1 base to trimming and J lost 1 base, with 11 bases between them. This CDR3 contains 15 residues. The CDR3 is CASSLGADSSYEQYF. CDR3 nucleotide sequence: TGTGCCAGCAGCTTAGGTGCGGACAGTTCCTACGAGCAGTACTTC.

This chain connects TRBV19 to TRBJ1-2; D is ambiguous. Trimming left V 3 bases short and J 6 bases short, with 11 bases between. Germline assignment: CDR1 LNHDA and CDR2 SQIVND (reference sequence). CDR3 length: 13 residues. The CDR3 DNA follows: TGTGCCAGTAGTATCTATTCCGAGGATGGCTACACCTTC. This sequence encodes CASSIYSEDGYTF.

The rearrangement uses TRBV7-9 and TRBJ1-1; D is unclear. The CDR3 runs 15 residues. V lost 1 base to trimming and J lost 3 bases, with 12 bases between them. From germline, CDR1 is SEHNR and CDR2 FQNEAQ (reference sequence). The CDR3 loop reads CASSLGSYQDTEAFF. DNA of the CDR3: TGTGCCAGCAGCTTAGGGAGTTATCAGGACACTGAAGCTTTCTTT.